This TCR beta chain came from a study of blood T cell repertoires in COVID-19. Whole-study context: Samples of COVID-19 (acute and convalescent) were obtained from the United States, Italy and Spain. The cDNA or gDNA used as material had been derived from T cells, B-cell-depleted T cells, or PBMCs.

In the original analysis: Amplifying reference gene primers gave estimates of nucleated cell counts. TCRdb's copy holds only in-frame clones and misses some; the assay was immunoSEQ multiplex PCR. V and J calls and clone size are as listed in that table; D and trimming were resolved from the DNA. The profile shows about 97,000 clones, around 90% of them singletons. One Seattle source followed patients from active infection through their disease course. The CDR3 is 16 amino acids. The germline V gene has CDR1 WSHSY and CDR2 SAAADI. The trim removed 2 bases at V and 1 base at J, leaving 5 bases unmatched.

Sequenced: peripheral blood. The gene calls are TRBV10-2 and TRBJ2-7, with 10 bases lining up with TRBD2. The TCR originated in a woman aged 45 to 65 with COVID-19, enrolled during active disease. This CDR3 reads CASSEASGGFSYEQYF. Here the CDR3 DNA reads TGCGCCAGCAGTGAGGCTAGCGGGGGATTTTCCTACGAGCAGTACTTC.